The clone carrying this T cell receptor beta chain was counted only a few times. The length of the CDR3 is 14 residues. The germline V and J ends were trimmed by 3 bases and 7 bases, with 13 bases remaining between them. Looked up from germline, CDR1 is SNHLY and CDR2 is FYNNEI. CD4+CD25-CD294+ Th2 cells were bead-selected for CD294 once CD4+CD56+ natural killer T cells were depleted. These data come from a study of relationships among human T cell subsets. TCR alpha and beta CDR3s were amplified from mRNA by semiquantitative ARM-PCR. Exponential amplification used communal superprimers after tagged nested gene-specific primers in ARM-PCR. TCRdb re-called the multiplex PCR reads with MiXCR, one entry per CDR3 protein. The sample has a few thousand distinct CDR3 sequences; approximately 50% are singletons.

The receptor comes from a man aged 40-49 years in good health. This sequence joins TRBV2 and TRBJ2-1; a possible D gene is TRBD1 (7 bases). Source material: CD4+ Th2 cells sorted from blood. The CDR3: CASSDPGGSNEQFF. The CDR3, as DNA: TGTGCCAGCAGTGACCCAGGGGGGTCAAATGAGCAGTTCTTC.